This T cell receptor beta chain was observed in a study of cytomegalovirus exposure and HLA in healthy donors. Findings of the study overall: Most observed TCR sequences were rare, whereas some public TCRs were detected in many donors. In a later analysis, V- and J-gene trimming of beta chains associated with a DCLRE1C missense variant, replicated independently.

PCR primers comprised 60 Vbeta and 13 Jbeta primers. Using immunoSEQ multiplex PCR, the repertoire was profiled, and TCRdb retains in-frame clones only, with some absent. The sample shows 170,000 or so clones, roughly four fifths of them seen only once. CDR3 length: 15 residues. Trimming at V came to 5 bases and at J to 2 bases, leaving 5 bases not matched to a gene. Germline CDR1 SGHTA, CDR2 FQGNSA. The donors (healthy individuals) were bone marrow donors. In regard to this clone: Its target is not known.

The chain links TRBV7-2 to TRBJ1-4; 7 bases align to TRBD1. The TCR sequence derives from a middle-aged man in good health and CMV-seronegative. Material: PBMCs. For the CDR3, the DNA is TGTGCCAGCAGCGCACAACAGGGGACTAATGAAAAACTGTTTTTT. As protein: CASSAQQGTNEKLFF.